The 27 T cell receptor beta chains given below trace back to one sample, sequenced in a study of CD8+ T cells in alopecia areata. Treatment noted: oral pan-JAK inhibitor, 5-10 mg twice daily. cDNA reverse transcribed from extracted RNA served as the sequencing template. The assay was immunoSEQ multiplex PCR, and TCRdb's table has in-frame clones only and misses some. The top ten clones hold 20% to 25% of a sample with over 70,000 clones, 66% of them seen once. This material consisted of CD8+ T cells sorted from blood, taken at week 24, from a patient treated with tofacitinib. Receptors originate from a human donor with alopecia areata.

This clone was found a few times. The chain couples TRBV5-6 to TRBJ2-5; D is perhaps TRBD1 (6 bases). Germline CDR1 reads SGHDT; CDR2 reads YYEEEE. The CDR3 runs 14 residues. Trimming took 1 base from V and 5 from J, leaving 12 bases between them. The CDR3 reads CASSLYGQGETQYF. The CDR3 nucleotides are TGTGCCAGCAGCTTGTATGGCCAGGGGGAGACCCAGTACTTC.

This chain uses TRBV7-9 with TRBJ2-1, with D possibly TRBD2 on 7 matching bases. The germline V gene has CDR1 SEHNR and CDR2 FQNEAQ (reference sequence). The CDR3 runs to 16 residues. Trimming took off 6 bases at V and 2 bases at J, with 17 bases between the two ends. DNA for the CDR3: TGTGCCAGCAGAAGGTACGAGGGGGGGACCTACAATGAGCAGTTCTTC. Protein sequence: CASRRYEGGTYNEQFF.

The chain employs TRBV7-9 and TRBJ2-5; the D gene is possibly TRBD2 (6 bases). Germline CDR1 reads SEHNR; CDR2 reads FQNEAQ (reference sequence). Trimming pared 1 base from V and 5 bases from J, leaving 11 bases between. This CDR3 comprises 14 residues. CDR3 in DNA: TGTGCCAGCAGCTTAGTGGAGGGGAGGGAGACCCAGTACTTC. Protein: CASSLVEGRETQYF.

The chain combines TRBV27 with TRBJ2-2; 12 positions agree with TRBD1. This CDR3 is built from 14 residues. Germline V gene lookup returns CDR1 MNHEY and CDR2 SMNVEV (reference sequence). V lost 7 bases to trimming and J lost 7 bases; unmatched junction nucleotides: 4. CDR3 in amino acids: CASMGQGADGELFF. The CDR3 DNA reads as TGTGCCAGCATGGGACAGGGGGCTGACGGGGAGCTGTTTTTT.

This chain links TRBV30 with TRBJ2-7; D is possibly TRBD1 (5 bases). Germline V gives CDR1 GTSNPN, CDR2 SVGIG (reference sequence). Deletions cut 2 bases from V and 0 bases from J, with 8 bases between. The CDR3 covers 13 residues. CDR3 sequence reads: CAWSTGYSYEQYF. CDR3 sequence (DNA): TGTGCCTGGAGTACAGGTTACTCCTACGAGCAGTACTTC. Full variable domain (missing parts from reference TRBV30 and TRBJ2-7): SQTIHQWPATLVQPVGSPLSLECTVEGTSNPNLYWYRQAAGRGLQLLFYSVGIGQISSEVPQNLSASRPQDRQFILSSKKLLLSDSGFYLCAWSTGYSYEQYFGPGTRLTVT.

The V call is TRBV4-1, the J call TRBJ1-2; 11 bases are shared with TRBD1. This CDR3 comprises 17 residues. V shed 3 bases and J 4 bases; nucleotides not matched to a gene: 10. CDR1 and CDR2 (germline): MGHRA, YSYEKL. CDR3 loop: CASSQTDRGLGFYGYTF. The CDR3 region has the DNA TGCGCCAGCAGCCAGACGGACAGGGGGCTGGGGTTCTATGGCTACACCTTC.

This clone appeared a few times. J is TRBJ1-1 and V is TRBV7-9; D is unclear. The CDR3 spans 14 residues. V gave up 5 bases and J gave up 2 bases, with 12 bases separating them. Germline CDR1 is SEHNR and CDR2 is FQNEAQ (reference sequence). The CDR3, as DNA: TGTGCCAGCAGCCAGACGGGTTATAACACTGAAGCTTTCTTT. Protein: CASSQTGYNTEAFF.

The chain links TRBV7-9 to TRBJ1-2; 7 nucleotides match TRBD1. The CDR3 is made up of 14 amino acids. V trimming: 5 bases; J trimming: 8 bases; junction bases outside the gene matches: 11. The V gene's germline CDR1 is SEHNR and CDR2 FQNEAQ (reference sequence). The CDR3 DNA follows: TGTGCCAGCAGCCTAGACAGGGTCTTAGGAGGCTACACCTTC. This encodes CASSLDRVLGGYTF.

This sequence joins TRBV10-3 and TRBJ2-1, with 8 positions matching TRBD2. The germline V gene encodes CDR1 ENHRY and CDR2 SYGVKD. This CDR3 has 15 amino acids. Trimming removed 0 bases from V and 8 bases from J; junction bases left unmatched: 6. The chain's CDR3 is CAISESLAGRYEQFF. CDR3 sequence (DNA): TGTGCCATCAGTGAGTCCCTAGCGGGTAGATATGAGCAGTTCTTC.

The chain combines TRBV27 with TRBJ2-7; weak D call: TRBD2 (5 bases). Trimming cost V 4 bases and J 3 bases, with 13 bases left between them. The CDR3 spans 14 residues. CDR1 and CDR2 (germline): MNHEY, SMNVEV (reference sequence). CDR3: CASSYGLAHYEQYF. The CDR3 DNA sequence: TGTGCCAGCAGTTACGGCCTAGCCCACTACGAGCAGTACTTC.

This clone was seen more than once but under ten times. The chain links TRBV7-9 to TRBJ2-4; possible D gene TRBD1, 7 bases. The CDR3 sequence is 14 residues long. The germline V and J ends were trimmed by 5 bases and 8 bases, with 16 bases remaining between them. Per the germline V gene, CDR1 is SEHNR and CDR2 is FQNEAQ (reference sequence). DNA of the CDR3: TGTGCCAGCAGCCGCCGCGACAGGGAGGACATTCAGTACTTC. Its protein is CASSRRDREDIQYF. Supplemented by reference TRBV7-9 and TRBJ2-4, the full variable domain reads DTGVSQNPRHKITKRGQNVTFRCDPISEHNRLYWYRQTLGQGPEFLTYFQNEAQLEKSRLLSDRFSAERPKGSFSTLEIQRTEQGDSAMYLCASSRRDREDIQYFGAGTRLSVL.

To note about this clone: The identical CDR3 is also encoded by other nucleotide sequences in the sample. The rearrangement links TRBV6-5 to TRBJ1-1, with D unresolved. The CDR3 consists of 12 residues. V lost 0 bases and J lost 1, with 0 bases in between. CDR1 is MNHEY and CDR2 is SVGAGI in the germline V gene. The CDR3 region has the DNA TGTGCCAGCAGTTACTCGAACACTGAAGCTTTCTTT. It is translated as CASSYSNTEAFF.

J is TRBJ2-7 and V is TRBV4-1; no clear D. Germline CDR1 MGHRA, CDR2 YSYEKL. Trimming shortened V by 8 bases and J by 1 base, and 15 bases separated the two germline ends. This CDR3 spans 14 amino acids. CDR3 in amino acids: CASRRRSDSYEQYF. DNA for the CDR3: TGCGCCAGCCGGCGTCGGTCGGATTCCTACGAGCAGTACTTC.

On this clone itself: Relative to the germline gene, one junction end is altered; a read error may explain this. This rearrangement joins TRBV29-1 to TRBJ2-7; TRBD2 agrees at 7 bases. The CDR3 has 12 amino acids. The germline V gene has CDR1 SQVTM and CDR2 ANQGSEA. The CDR3 loop is CSGERTSGATYF. DNA of the CDR3: TGCAGCGGTGAACGGACTAGTGGGGCGACGTACTTC.

The chain recombines TRBV15 with TRBJ2-3; D is possibly TRBD1 or TRBD2 (5 bases each). V lost 0 bases to trimming and J lost 4 bases, with 17 bases between them. Germline V gene lookup returns CDR1 LNHNV and CDR2 YYDKDF (reference sequence). This CDR3 region has 17 residues. This CDR3 is CATSRDIEGPKADTQYF. The CDR3 bases are TGTGCCACCAGCAGAGATATCGAGGGACCTAAAGCAGATACGCAGTATTTT. Together with reference TRBV15 and TRBJ2-3, the CDR3 gives the full variable domain: DAMVIQNPRYQVTQFGKPVTLSCSQTLNHNVMYWYQQKSSQAPKLLFHYYDKDFNNEADTPDNFQSRRPNTSFCFLDIRSPGLGDTAMYLCATSRDIEGPKADTQYFGPGTRLTVL.

The J gene is TRBJ2-7, the V gene TRBV4-3; D perhaps matches TRBD1 (5 bases). The V gene's germline CDR1 is LGHNA and CDR2 YSLEER. CDR3 length: 15 residues. V lost 1 base and J lost 2, with 12 bases in between. The CDR3 DNA sequence: TGCGCCAGCAGCCAAGGACAGTTTGGTCCCTACGAGCAGTACTTC. Translated, it gives CASSQGQFGPYEQYF.

The chain carries TRBV23-1 and TRBJ1-1; 7 nucleotides agree with TRBD1. TRBV23-1 is identified as an open reading frame with a role that is uncertain. The V and J ends lost 2 bases and 4 bases, in that order; junction bases with no gene match: 25. The CDR3 sequence is 21 residues long. The CDR3 protein is CASSQGSSSLTGESRCTEAFF. The CDR3 nucleotides read TGCGCCAGCAGTCAAGGCAGTAGTAGTTTAACAGGGGAGAGTAGGTGCACTGAAGCTTTCTTT.

This clone was picked up one time. The CDR3 region is CASSYESTGELFF. In nucleotides, the CDR3 is TGTGCCAGCAGTTACGAGAGCACCGGGGAGCTGTTTTTT. The chain has TRBV6-5 and TRBJ2-2; no firm D call. This CDR3 has 13 amino acids. V dropped 2 bases and J dropped 4 bases, with 5 bases sitting between them. Germline V CDR1 and CDR2: MNHEY, SVGAGI.

This chain uses TRBV27 with TRBJ1-1, with 8 bases identical to TRBD1. V dropped 0 bases and J dropped 7; count of bases not matched to a gene: 4. Per the germline V gene, CDR1 is MNHEY and CDR2 is SMNVEV (reference sequence). This CDR3 has 14 residues. CDR3 in amino acids: CASSLSPGGFEAFF. In DNA, the CDR3 is TGTGCCAGCAGTTTATCGCCAGGGGGCTTTGAAGCTTTCTTT.

The rearrangement uses TRBV27 and TRBJ2-5, with no clear D. In germline, CDR1 is MNHEY, CDR2 SMNVEV (reference sequence). With 4 bases removed from V and 7 bases from J, the gap between germline ends came to 13 bases. CDR3 length: 13 amino acids. The CDR3 DNA sequence: TGTGCCAGCAGTTCCCTTCCTACTCGGACCCAGTACTTC. Its protein product is CASSSLPTRTQYF.

The chain recombines TRBV4-1 with TRBJ2-7; TRBD1 matches at 9 bases. The CDR3 is made up of 14 amino acids. Germline CDR1 and CDR2: MGHRA and YSYEKL. Trimming removed 4 bases from V and 2 bases from J; junction bases left unmatched: 3. The chain's CDR3 is CASSPDRGPYEQYF. The CDR3 DNA sequence: TGCGCCAGCAGCCCGGACAGGGGCCCCTACGAGCAGTACTTC.

This clone has only a few counts. This rearrangement joins TRBV10-3 to TRBJ2-2; possible D gene TRBD1, 6 bases. The V gene lost 10 bases and the J gene lost 6 bases, with 21 bases spanning the gap. The CDR3 is 15 residues long. CDR1 and CDR2 from the germline V gene are ENHRY and SYGVKD. CDR3 sequence (DNA): TGTGCCAGCAGGTCGGGGCAGGGACATGCCGGGGAGCTGTTTTTT. Its protein is CASRSGQGHAGELFF.

The rearrangement joins TRBV5-1 to TRBJ2-6; 9 nucleotides agree with TRBD2. The length of the CDR3 is 18 residues. The trim removed 1 base at V and 0 bases at J, leaving 5 bases unmatched. Germline CDR1 SGHRS, CDR2 YFSETQ. CDR3 loop: CASSLSSGVISGANVLTF. CDR3 coding DNA: TGCGCCAGCAGCTTGTCTAGCGGGGTGATCTCTGGGGCCAACGTCCTGACTTTC.

This chain connects TRBV29-1 to TRBJ2-1; maybe TRBD2 (5 bases). V was clipped by 1 base and J by 5 bases, with 9 bases between them. CDR1 is SQVTM, CDR2 ANQGSEA, per germline. CDR3 length equals 13 residues. In DNA, the CDR3 is TGCAGCGTTGAAGGGACTGCCCACAATGAGCAGTTCTTC. Protein: CSVEGTAHNEQFF.

The chain combines TRBV4-3 with TRBJ2-7; possibly TRBD1 or TRBD2 for D (5 bases each). The CDR3 spans 15 residues. Germline V gene data show CDR1 as LGHNA and CDR2 as YSLEER. Trimming took 0 bases from V and 0 from J, leaving 9 bases between them. CDR3 in amino acids: CASSQDGTNSYEQYF. The CDR3 region has the DNA TGCGCCAGCAGCCAAGACGGGACCAACTCCTACGAGCAGTACTTC.

V and J are TRBV29-1 and TRBJ1-2, with 8 positions matching TRBD1. The CDR3 runs to 15 residues. Trimming took 6 bases from V and 3 from J; bases not matched to a gene: 12. Germline CDR1 reads SQVTM; CDR2 reads ANQGSEA. CDR3 sequence reads: CSVPIFQGAYYGYTF. In DNA, the CDR3 is TGCAGCGTCCCCATTTTCCAGGGGGCATACTATGGCTACACCTTC.

V gene TRBV7-9 combines with J gene TRBJ1-5; TRBD1 is a possible D gene (5 bases). The CDR3 has 13 residues. Per germline, CDR1 SEHNR and CDR2 FQNEAQ (reference sequence). The V gene lost 3 bases and the J gene lost 5 bases, with 8 bases spanning the gap. CDR3 coding DNA: TGTGCCAGCAGCTTGCAGGGTCATCAGCCCCAGCATTTT. This encodes CASSLQGHQPQHF.